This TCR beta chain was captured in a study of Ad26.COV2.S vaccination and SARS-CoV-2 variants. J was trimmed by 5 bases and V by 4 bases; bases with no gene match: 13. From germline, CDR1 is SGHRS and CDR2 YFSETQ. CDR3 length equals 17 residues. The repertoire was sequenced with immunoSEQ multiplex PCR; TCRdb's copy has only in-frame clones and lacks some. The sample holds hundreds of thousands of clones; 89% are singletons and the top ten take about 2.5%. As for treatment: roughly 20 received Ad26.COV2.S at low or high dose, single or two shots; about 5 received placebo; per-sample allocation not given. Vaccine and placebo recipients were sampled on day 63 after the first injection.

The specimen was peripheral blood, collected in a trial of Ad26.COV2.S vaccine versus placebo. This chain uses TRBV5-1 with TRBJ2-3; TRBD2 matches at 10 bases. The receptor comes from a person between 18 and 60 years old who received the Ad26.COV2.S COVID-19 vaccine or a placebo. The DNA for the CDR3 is TGCGCCAGCAGCCCGAGAAGCGGGAGGGATAACGGAGATACGCAGTATTTT. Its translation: CASSPRSGRDNGDTQYF.